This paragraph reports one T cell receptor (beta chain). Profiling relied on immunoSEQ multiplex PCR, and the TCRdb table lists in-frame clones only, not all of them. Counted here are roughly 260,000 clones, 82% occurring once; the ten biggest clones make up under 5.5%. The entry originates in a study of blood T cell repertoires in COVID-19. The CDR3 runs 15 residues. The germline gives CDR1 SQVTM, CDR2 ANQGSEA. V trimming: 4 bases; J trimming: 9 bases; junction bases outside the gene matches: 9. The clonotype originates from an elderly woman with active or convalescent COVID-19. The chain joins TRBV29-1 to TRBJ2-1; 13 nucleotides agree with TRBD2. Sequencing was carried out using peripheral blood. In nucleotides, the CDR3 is TGCAGCGTTGCCCAGACTAGCGGGGGGATAGGTGAGCAGTTCTTC. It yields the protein CSVAQTSGGIGEQFF.